These 6 T cell receptor beta chains share one sample of origin, sequenced in a study of T cell clonotyping in hematopoietic cell transplantation. Using immunoSEQ multiplex PCR, the repertoire was profiled, and TCRdb retains in-frame clones only, with some absent. The repertoire holds roughly 29,000 clones, with around 80% as singletons. Noted time point: recipient sample about 28 days before transplant, after cytoreduction. The sample was peripheral blood mononuclear cells, taken before stem cell transplant. The receptors stem from a woman younger than 45 with chronic myeloid leukemia. Some clones in this sample may be carry-over from other donors' samples.

Here the CDR3 DNA reads TGCAGCGCGAGGACAGGAAGGACCGGGGAGCTGTTTTTT. Amino acids: CSARTGRTGELFF. The V and J genes are TRBV29-1 and TRBJ2-2; 7 nucleotides match TRBD1. The V gene's germline CDR1 is SQVTM and CDR2 ANQGSEA. The CDR3 runs 13 residues. J was trimmed by 5 bases and V by 7 bases; bases with no gene match: 7.

The gene calls are TRBV5-1 and TRBJ2-7, with 7 positions matching TRBD1. The germline V gene has CDR1 SGHRS and CDR2 YFSETQ. This CDR3 contains 15 residues. The V gene end was trimmed by 2 bases and the J gene end by 2 bases; junction bases not matched to a gene: 7. The chain's CDR3 is CASSFSRGGPYEQYV. CDR3 nucleotides: TGCGCCAGCAGCTTCTCTAGAGGGGGCCCCTACGAGCAGTACGTC.

The chain combines TRBV30 with TRBJ1-2, with D possibly TRBD1 on 6 matching bases. The V end was cut by 0 bases, the J end by 4 bases, with 9 bases between. The CDR3 is 13 residues long. The germline gives CDR1 GTSNPN, CDR2 SVGIG (reference sequence). CDR3 sequence: CAWSVQGIYGYTF. CDR3 coding DNA: TGTGCCTGGAGTGTACAGGGAATCTATGGCTACACCTTC.

This clone showed up just a few times. The V call is TRBV6-5, the J call TRBJ2-3; 7 bases fit TRBD1. This CDR3 spans 12 amino acids. Germline CDR1 reads MNHEY; CDR2 reads SVGAGI. V lost 5 bases and J lost 11; bases outside the gene matches: 7. CDR3 DNA: TGTGCCAGCAGTCGTGACAGGGTCGGGCAGTATTTT. Amino acids: CASSRDRVGQYF.

This chain joins TRBV9 and TRBJ1-3; tentatively, D is TRBD1 (5 bases). V was pared by 5 bases and J by 4 bases, with 13 bases between. The germline V gene encodes CDR1 SGDLS and CDR2 YYNGEE. The CDR3 totals 14 residues. CDR3 residues: CASRAGPTGNTIYF. CDR3 sequence (DNA): TGTGCCAGCAGAGCAGGGCCTACGGGAAACACCATATATTTT.

CDR3 sequence (DNA): TGTGCCAGCAGCGAGACAGGGGCCTACGAGCAGTACGTC. It translates to CASSETGAYEQYV. The rearrangement uses TRBV6-1 and TRBJ2-7; 8 positions agree with TRBD1. The V gene end was trimmed by 6 bases and the J gene end by 2 bases; junction bases not matched to a gene: 3. This CDR3 is built from 13 residues. Germline CDR1 and CDR2: MNHNS and SASEGT.